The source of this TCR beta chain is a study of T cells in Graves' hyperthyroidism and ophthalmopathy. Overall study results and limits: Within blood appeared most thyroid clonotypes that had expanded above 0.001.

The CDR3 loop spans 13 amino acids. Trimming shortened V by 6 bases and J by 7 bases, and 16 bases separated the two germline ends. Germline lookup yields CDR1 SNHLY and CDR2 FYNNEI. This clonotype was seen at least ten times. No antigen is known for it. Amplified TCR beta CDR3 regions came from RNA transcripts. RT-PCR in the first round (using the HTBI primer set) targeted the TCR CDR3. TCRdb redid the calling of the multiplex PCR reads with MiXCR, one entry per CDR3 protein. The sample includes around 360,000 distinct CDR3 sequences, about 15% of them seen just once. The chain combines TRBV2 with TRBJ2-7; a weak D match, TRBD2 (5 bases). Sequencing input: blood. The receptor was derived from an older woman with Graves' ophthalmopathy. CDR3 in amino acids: CASSNNGIDEQYF. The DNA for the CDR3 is TGTGCCAGCAGCAATAACGGGATAGATGAGCAGTACTTC.